This T cell receptor beta chain was recorded in a study of blood T cell repertoires in COVID-19. Study-wide background: The United States, Italy and Spain supplied acute and convalescent COVID-19 samples. PBMCs, B-cell-depleted T cells, or T cells were the source of the cDNA or gDNA that made up the material.

Generated by immunoSEQ multiplex PCR, the TCRdb table keeps only in-frame clones and is missing some. Of under 200,000 clones in the sample, approximately 91% are singletons; the top ten hold roughly 1.6%. The germline V and J ends were trimmed by 3 bases and 4 bases, with 16 bases remaining between them. CDR3 length: 15 amino acids. CDR1 and CDR2 (germline): SGHAT, FQNNGV. The sample taken for sequencing was peripheral blood. This receptor was taken from a man aged 18 to 35 with active or convalescent COVID-19. The chain is built from TRBV11-2 and TRBJ2-7, with a weak D call TRBD1 (5 bases). The CDR3 loop reads CASSLDIRRIYEQYF. CDR3 coding DNA: TGTGCCAGCAGCTTGGACATCCGGAGAATATACGAGCAGTACTTC.